Here is one T cell receptor beta chain with its context. What it recognizes is unknown. From the RT-PCR reads, TCRdb called clonotypes with MiXCR, one entry per CDR3 protein. The repertoire holds 550,000 to 800,000 distinct CDR3 sequences, roughly 13% seen once, with around 7.3% in the top ten. This sample is part of a study of response to subunit inactivated influenza vaccine. This CDR3 spans 15 amino acids. Looked up from germline, CDR1 is ENHRY and CDR2 is SYGVKD. Trimming cost V 1 base and J 5 bases, with 12 bases left between them. Study results and limitations: It was the authors' suggestion that each seasonal influenza vaccination recruits few new T cells.

The origin of this receptor is a man between 45 and 60 years old who received an inactivated influenza vaccine. This specimen was PBMCs from blood, taken 14 to 15 days before vaccination. The chain links TRBV10-3 to TRBJ2-1; no clear D. CDR3 protein: CAISEFTAPDNEQFF. The CDR3 DNA is TGTGCCATCAGTGAGTTTACAGCGCCTGACAATGAGCAGTTCTTC.